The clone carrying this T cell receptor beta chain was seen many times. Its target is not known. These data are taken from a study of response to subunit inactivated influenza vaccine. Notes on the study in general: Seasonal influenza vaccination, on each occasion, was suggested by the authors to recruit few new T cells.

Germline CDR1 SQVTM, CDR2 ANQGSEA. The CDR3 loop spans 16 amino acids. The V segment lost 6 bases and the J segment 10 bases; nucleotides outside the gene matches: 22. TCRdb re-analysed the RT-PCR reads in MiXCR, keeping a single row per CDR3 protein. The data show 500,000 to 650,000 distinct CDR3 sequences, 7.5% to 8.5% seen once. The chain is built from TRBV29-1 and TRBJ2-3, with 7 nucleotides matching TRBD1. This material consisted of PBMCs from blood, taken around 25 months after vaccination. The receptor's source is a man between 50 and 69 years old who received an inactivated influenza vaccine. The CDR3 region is CSVTTSLDRALFPQYF. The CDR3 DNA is TGCAGCGTAACAACGTCTCTCGACAGGGCCCTTTTTCCGCAGTATTTT.